The rows below give T cell receptor beta chains drawn from one sample of a study of T cell clusters in autoimmune cytopenias. TCRdb reanalyzed the multiplex PCR reads and collapses them to one entry per CDR3 protein, without DNA. The specimen's table records fewer than 7,000 distinct CDR3 sequences. The sample was also linked to a second study, of T cell repertoires in aging, cancer and after chemotherapy.

The sample taken for sequencing was peripheral blood. The origin of the receptors is a human donor in good health. Both conserved end residues are part of each CDR3. Clone size is not always given. Where it is, it says once, few, many or a class for expanded clones.

j_call: TRBJ2-7
clone_size: .
v_call: TRBV29-1
cdr3_aa: CSVEGAGASSQNYEQYF

j_call: TRBJ2-7
clone_size: .
v_call: TRBV6-5
cdr3_aa: CATRSTSGGSQYF

j_call: TRBJ1-2
clone_size: .
v_call: TRBV12-3/TRBV12-4
cdr3_aa: CASSPRTGGDGYTF

j_call: TRBJ2-7
clone_size: .
v_call: TRBV27
cdr3_aa: CASSLFPSGGPSDEQYF

j_call: TRBJ2-2
clone_size: .
v_call: TRBV13
cdr3_aa: CASSKRDRWAGELFF

j_call: TRBJ1-1
clone_size: .
v_call: TRBV29-1
cdr3_aa: CSAGDARNTEAFF

j_call: TRBJ1-3
clone_size: .
v_call: TRBV15
cdr3_aa: CATSRDQGNTIYF

j_call: TRBJ2-2
clone_size: .
v_call: TRBV30
cdr3_aa: CAWSQDSPNTGELFF

j_call: TRBJ2-1
clone_size: .
v_call: TRBV27
cdr3_aa: CASSWDREGEQFF

j_call: TRBJ2-7
clone_size: .
v_call: TRBV5-4
cdr3_aa: CASSLGESSYEQYF

j_call: TRBJ2-7
clone_size: .
v_call: TRBV12-3/TRBV12-4
cdr3_aa: CASSLWKGENEQYF

j_call: TRBJ2-2
clone_size: .
v_call: TRBV27
cdr3_aa: CASSSYNLLAGGNTGELFF

j_call: TRBJ2-7
clone_size: .
v_call: TRBV29-1
cdr3_aa: CSVYSGSRPYEQYF

j_call: TRBJ1-2
clone_size: .
v_call: TRBV6-1
cdr3_aa: CASTLTGLNAYAF

j_call: TRBJ1-1
clone_size: medium-sized
v_call: TRBV19
cdr3_aa: CASTAALQGDTEAFF

j_call: TRBJ2-6
clone_size: medium-sized
v_call: TRBV15
cdr3_aa: CATSRVRSGANVLTF

j_call: TRBJ1-2
clone_size: .
v_call: TRBV12-3/TRBV12-4
cdr3_aa: CASSDSGRKGDYGYTF

j_call: TRBJ2-2
clone_size: .
v_call: TRBV12-3/TRBV12-4
cdr3_aa: CASSLRGTNTKELFF

j_call: TRBJ1-1
clone_size: large
v_call: TRBV27
cdr3_aa: CASTDGMNTEAFF

j_call: TRBJ2-1
clone_size: .
v_call: TRBV5-6
cdr3_aa: CASSLARTTYNEQFF

j_call: TRBJ1-2
clone_size: .
v_call: TRBV27
cdr3_aa: CASSFTANYGYTF

j_call: TRBJ2-7
clone_size: .
v_call: TRBV29-1
cdr3_aa: CSVAGGAGRNEQYF

j_call: TRBJ2-5
clone_size: .
v_call: TRBV5-4
cdr3_aa: CASSLWGAPGTQYF